These 5 T cell receptor beta chains originate from one sample sequenced in a study of cytotoxic CD8 clonotypes in ibrutinib-treated CLL. The table came from immunoSEQ multiplex PCR; TCRdb's copy has only in-frame clones and leaves some out. The repertoire consists of approximately 100,000 clones, with approximately 80% occurring once and the leading ten covering under 30%. This material consisted of PBMCs, taken after 24 months of ibrutinib treatment. The receptors shown here come from a human donor with chronic lymphocytic leukemia.

The rearrangement uses TRBV4-1 and TRBJ2-5; 9 nucleotides align to TRBD2. The CDR3 has 16 residues. Germline CDR1 MGHRA, CDR2 YSYEKL. The V segment lost 8 bases and the J segment 5 bases; nucleotides outside the gene matches: 15. The chain's CDR3 is CASRKERGAARETQYF. Written as DNA, the CDR3 is TGCGCCAGCCGCAAGGAGCGGGGGGCCGCGCGGGAGACCCAGTACTTC.

V and J are TRBV28 and TRBJ1-4; D not resolved. The germline V gene encodes CDR1 MDHEN and CDR2 SYDVKM. CDR3 length equals 11 residues. The V and J ends lost 3 bases and 6 bases respectively, with 2 bases between them. The CDR3 DNA sequence: TGTGCCAGCAGTTTTGATGAAAAACTGTTTTTT. It codes for CASSFDEKLFF. Combining the CDR3 with reference TRBV28 and TRBJ1-4 gives the whole variable domain DVKVTQSSRYLVKRTGEKVFLECVQDMDHENMFWYRQDPGLGLRLIYFSYDVKMKEKGDIPEGYSVSREKKERFSLILESASTNQTSMYLCASSFDEKLFFGSGTQLSVL.

V usage is TRBV5-1 and J usage is TRBJ2-3, with D perhaps given as TRBD1 or TRBD2 (5 bases each). The germline V and J ends were trimmed by 6 bases and 6 bases, with 17 bases remaining between them. This CDR3 has 14 amino acids. Germline CDR1 SGHRS, CDR2 YFSETQ. Here the CDR3 DNA reads TGCGCCAGCACCGAGGGCCAAGGGGCCGATACGCAGTATTTT. It yields the protein CASTEGQGADTQYF.

The chain uses TRBV5-1 and TRBJ2-5; no clear D. Germline V gene sequence: CDR1 SGHRS, CDR2 YFSETQ. The CDR3 is 15 amino acids. V lost 1 base and J lost 4, with 14 bases in between. The CDR3 spells CASSLTDPSIETQYF. The CDR3 DNA reads TGCGCCAGCAGCTTGACGGACCCGTCCATAGAGACCCAGTACTTC.

This chain connects TRBV2 to TRBJ1-6; D gene ambiguous. The CDR3 runs 14 residues. Per the germline V gene, CDR1 is SNHLY and CDR2 is FYNNEI. Trimming left V 6 bases short and J 7 bases short, with 13 bases between. The CDR3 nucleotides read TGTGCCAGCAGCTTTGGGCAGGCGAATTCACCCCTCCACTTT. This gives the protein CASSFGQANSPLHF.